The sequence of this T cell receptor beta chain was determined in a study of cytomegalovirus exposure and HLA in healthy donors (dated by TCRdb to about 2017). Regarding the complete study: According to an earlier analysis of a few hundred of the donors, 150 million to 200 million T cells yielded 95 million to 140 million unique TCR beta sequences and about 300 Gb of sequence data. Roughly 310 gigabases of sequencing data and tens of millions of unique TCR sequences were included in an early release covering about 700 HLA-typed donors. Among the approximately 430 genotyped donors, approximately 81% belonged to the genetic ancestry cluster associated with self-reported Caucasian donors. The study was designed to test whether signatures of past pathogen exposure could be identified by cataloging public T cell receptors. Using immunosequencing, the study profiled T cell repertoires from 666 subjects and related those repertoires to cytomegalovirus serostatus. A separate validation cohort of approximately 130 different subjects was used in addition to the 666-subject first cohort. High-throughput TCR immunosequencing, statistical association of individual TCRs with disease status, and machine learning were combined to predict cytomegalovirus infection status. A later analysis re-examined previously published TCR beta repertoires from around 670 donors and added high-resolution HLA genotyping to investigate patterns of TCR occurrence. Rather than drawing on any new phenotypic data, the later analysis identified candidate immune exposures from TCR beta sequences and the way those sequences occurred across donors. To decide whether each TCR beta V gene segment behaved as functional or pseudogenic, an earlier analysis of some 570 of the donors relied on high-throughput TCR beta sequencing. Donor age, sex, ethnicity and CMV serostatus were compiled alongside the repertoire data. Genome-wide SNP genotypes for about 55% of the roughly 670 donors were used in a later genetic analysis, which treated that subset as a discovery cohort. All discovery cohort repertoires had been generated using a single sequencing platform. Both class I and class II loci were covered by HLA typing, at four-digit resolution. Typing coverage differed by locus: A, B, C, DRB1 and DQB1 were typed in roughly 620-630 donors, DQA1 in 522, DPA1 in 600 to 610, and DPB1 in just under 480. Five DR-DQ haplotypes were treated as single units for association and clustering because of strong linkage in the cohort. Among roughly 400 genotyped donors of the cohort, an average of around 250,000 unique TCR beta nucleotide sequences was sequenced per donor, of which about 18% were non-productive.

Study-wide findings and limitations: In a later analysis, most CMV-associated TCR beta chains were found to appear HLA-restricted, with HLA associations seemingly driven largely by CMV exposure. Most TCR sequences were seen in very few donors, while some public TCRs were found in many individuals. CMV serostatus was the only immune exposure information available for the cohort. Broadly in line with IMGT annotations, most TCR beta V segments showed up in productive rearrangements about 87% or about 30% of the time in an earlier analysis of several hundred of the donors. Compared with the 666-donor mean, donors in an Asian-associated ancestry cluster had fewer N-insertions in productive TCRs, according to a later genetic analysis. The sequencing pipeline was judged likely to have produced a cluster of highly shared sequence variants as a technical artifact. The classifier was reported to diagnose cytomegalovirus status with high specificity and sensitivity in both the original and validation cohorts. An association between a missense DCLRE1C variant and V-gene and J-gene trimming of TCR beta chains was found in a later genetic analysis and replicated in an independent cohort. This cohort had only TCR beta chains sequenced, and the lack of alpha or paired-chain data limited which features could be detected. Sequencing depth was assumed to be roughly uniform across donors in the presence/absence analyses, though that assumption may not hold. When HLA alleles, especially DR and DQ, strongly co-occurred, TCR associations were difficult to assign to individual alleles. A total of 164 TCR beta chains were listed by the study as associated with cytomegalovirus. The 87-base-pair reads could not distinguish some IMGT-functional V segments, including TRBV6-2 and TRBV6-3, so those segments were excluded. According to a later analysis, TCR association rates differed among HLA loci, with DRB1 alleles showing the most associated TCRs and HLA-C alleles showing the fewest. Because HLA typing was missing for some donors at each locus, association tests included only the typed subset. In a later analysis, several top co-occurrence clusters were reported to appear linked to parvovirus B19, influenza, CMV and Epstein-Barr virus. A few of the identified cytomegalovirus-associated TCR beta chains were confirmed in vitro to be specific for cytomegalovirus antigens. A further reported finding was that TCR beta sequences accurately predicted the HLA-A and HLA-B alleles for most subjects in the first cohort. Because counts were too low, some 17 rarely observed V segments, including chromosome 9 orphons, were excluded from the earlier analysis of some 540 of the donors. According to the authors, the approach could potentially be generalized to other disease states and immunological phenotypes. Specific HLA alleles were associated with 16,951 TCR beta sequences at a false discovery rate of 0.05 in a later analysis. Linkage disequilibrium might explain the correlated functional status among segregating V segments, but an unknown experimental factor could not be ruled out. In a later analysis, HLA-associated TCR beta chains showed more clonal expansion and lower generation probabilities than non-associated chains that were equally common.

This clone was seen only once. It lacks a known antigen. No base-level quality is on record; no much larger clone is a single base apart. Library generation was performed with the immunoSEQ multiplex PCR assay. For the multiplex PCR, a mixture combining 60 forward primers for TCR Vbeta segments and 13 reverse primers for TCR Jbeta segments was used. Amplification of the CDR3 region of rearranged TCR beta genes was performed with a multiplex PCR assay on genomic DNA. On the Illumina HiSeq System, the amplified TCR beta libraries were sequenced as 87-base-pair reads. In the original analysis: In a later analysis, around 80 million unique TCR beta chains were counted across the roughly 610 repertoires, and around 11 million of these chains were shared by at least two donors. Raw reads were error-corrected and collapsed into unique sequences with a nearest-neighbor algorithm that merged closely related sequences to remove PCR and sequencing errors. CDR3 sequences were aligned to IMGT reference sequences to assign V, D and J gene segments. Each retained sequence needed at least a six-nucleotide match to both a V gene segment and a J gene segment. A rearrangement was called productive if the CDR3 had no stop codons and remained in frame with V and J, and every other rearrangement was called non-productive. CDR3 was defined according to IMGT convention as the region running from the second conserved V-encoded cysteine to the conserved J-encoded phenylalanine. In an earlier analysis of 550 to 650 of the donors, sequences lacking an unambiguous match to a single V gene segment were excluded. In an earlier analysis of approximately 590 of the donors, a V segment was called functional when productive rearrangements were above 56.7%, and segregating when the standard deviation between donors exceeded 5%. A statistical classification framework was built for diagnosing cytomegalovirus status from the catalog of TCR beta chain sequences. A later analysis assigned V and J genes by comparing TCR nucleotide sequences with IMGT/GENE-DB human TR gene sequences. Using the TCRdist pipeline, a later analysis assigned CDR3 sequences along with most-parsimonious VDJ recombination scenarios. A later analysis defined each TCR beta chain by its CDR3 amino acid sequence plus V-gene family, and excluded reads lacking a unique V-gene family. To address suspected cross-contamination and a sequencing artifact, a later analysis removed several hundred highly shared, low-generation-probability nucleotide sequences. A later analysis calculated a clonal expansion index for each public chain from normalized within-repertoire ranks of inferred template counts. Generation probabilities in a later analysis came from a VDJ recombination model fitted to out-of-frame rearrangements, and those results were checked against IGoR. In a later analysis, hypergeometric tests were used to score TCR-TCR, TCR-HLA and TCR-CMV co-occurrence, with a repertoire-size bias correction applied to TCR pairs. A later analysis estimated false discovery rates by permuting HLA or CMV assignments 20 times. A later analysis grouped co-occurring TCRs with DBSCAN, adding TCRdist sequence similarity when clustering within HLA-allele-positive subsets. Co-occurrence clustering excluded repertoires with fewer than 30,000 or more than 120,000 public chains, plus five with anomalous nucleotide sharing. Imported from immuneACCESS, the table was reduced by TCRdb to in-frame sequences with V and J called. These copies leave out some clones; in studies compared against another copy, an unresolved V gene accounts for under half, and the cause of the remainder is not known. V and J calls and clone size come straight from that table; D and trimming were deduced from the DNA. This sample holds a few hundred thousand clones; 70% to 80% were observed only once. The ten largest make up 1.8% of the sample.

V is clipped by 2 bases and J by 3 bases, and the sequence between their germline boundaries is 11 bases long. Taken from the germline V gene (reference sequence), the CDR1 and CDR2 loops are MNHEY and SMNVEV. The CDR3 contains 14 residues, cysteine and phenylalanine counted. Only the CDR3 portion is preserved as DNA: 42 bases, with reading frame beginning at the first base. The cohort comprised fewer than 750 healthy bone marrow donors. All cohort members were sampled while nominally healthy, although unrecorded immune exposures were likely present. The donor was CMV seronegative and was included in the group of about 400 seronegative cohort members. A peripheral blood sample was collected from each donor, and TCR beta sequencing was performed on peripheral blood mononuclear cells. Genomic DNA extraction from the blood cell samples was performed with the Qiagen DNeasy Blood Extraction Kit.

Sequences were obtained from PBMCs. Recombination connected TRBV27 to TRBJ2-7; matching of 5 bases hints at TRBD2 as the D gene. This clonotype was sampled from a woman aged 25 to 39 in good health and CMV-seronegative. The sequenced DNA is TGTGCCAGCAGTTTAGGGTCTGGAGGCTACGAGCAGTACTTC. Translated, it reads CASSLGSGGYEQYF.